The 17 T cell receptor beta chains below were found in one sample sequenced in a study of shared clonotypes between healthy human individuals. Positive CCR7 selection of CD45RO-negative cells yielded the naive CD8 cells, and terminally differentiated effector memory CD45RA+ cells were excluded. TCRdb's copy holds only in-frame clones and misses some; the assay was immunoSEQ multiplex PCR. Of about 2,200,000 clones listed, 85% to 95% are singletons. Material: naive CD8+ T cells from PBMCs. All receptors come from a young man in good health. Some clones in this sample may be carry-over from other donors' samples.

The chain combines TRBV13 with TRBJ2-7; TRBD2 aligns across 7 bases. The trim removed 5 bases at V and 4 bases at J, leaving 11 bases unmatched. The CDR3 loop spans 15 amino acids. Germline V CDR1 and CDR2: PRHDT, FYEKMQ (reference sequence). The CDR3 region is CASSQGVGGGYEQYF. The CDR3 nucleotides read TGTGCCAGCAGCCAAGGGGTCGGCGGGGGTTACGAGCAGTACTTC.

The chain employs TRBV19 and TRBJ2-1, with a tentative D call TRBD2 (5 bases). Trimming took 3 bases from V and 4 from J, leaving 13 bases between them. The CDR3 spans 15 residues. Germline V CDR1 and CDR2: LNHDA, SQIVND (reference sequence). The CDR3 region is CASSMDSGWYNEQFF. The DNA of the CDR3 is TGTGCCAGTAGTATGGATTCGGGATGGTACAATGAGCAGTTCTTC.

V usage is TRBV9 and J usage is TRBJ2-3; 8 nucleotides line up with TRBD2. The CDR3 runs to 16 residues. CDR1 SGDLS and CDR2 YYNGEE come from the germline V gene. J gave up 2 bases and V 0 bases, and 5 bases lay outside the gene matches. CDR3 residues: CASSVAAGAPTDTQYF. The DNA for the CDR3 is TGTGCCAGCAGCGTAGCAGCGGGAGCCCCCACAGATACGCAGTATTTT.

This clone was observed once. V is TRBV29-1 and J is TRBJ2-2; 8 nucleotides match TRBD2. V shed 1 base, J shed 5 bases, and the junction held 9 bases outside the gene matches. The CDR3 has 16 amino acids. CDR1 SQVTM and CDR2 ANQGSEA come from the germline V gene. This CDR3 is CSVEGSSGRRTGELFF. The DNA for the CDR3 is TGCAGCGTTGAAGGGTCTAGCGGGCGACGGACCGGGGAGCTGTTTTTT.

The rearrangement joins TRBV27 to TRBJ1-5; maybe TRBD1 (5 bases). Trimming removed 6 bases at V and 1 base at J, with 13 bases between. The germline CDR1 and CDR2 sequences are MNHEY and SMNVEV (reference sequence). CDR3 size: 15 residues. DNA for the CDR3: TGTGCCAGCAGCCCCGGGACCCCCAGCAATCAGCCCCAGCATTTT. Protein: CASSPGTPSNQPQHF.

V gene TRBV4-1 combines with J gene TRBJ1-1, with a possible D match to TRBD1 (5 bases). The CDR3 has 16 residues. Germline V lookup: CDR1 MGHRA, CDR2 YSYEKL. Trimming took off 0 bases at V and 1 base at J, with 12 bases between the two ends. CDR3: CASSQDPPGRNTEAFF. As DNA, the CDR3 is TGCGCCAGCAGCCAAGACCCCCCAGGGAGGAACACTGAAGCTTTCTTT.

The V and J genes are TRBV27 and TRBJ2-5, with D possibly matching TRBD2 (6 bases). This CDR3 spans 17 amino acids. V was cut by 4 bases and J by 5 bases, with 23 bases left in between. In germline, CDR1 is MNHEY, CDR2 SMNVEV (reference sequence). CDR3 DNA sequence: TGTGCCAGCAGTTGGAGGGATGAGGGTCACTTTTGGGAGACCCAGTACTTC. This translates into CASSWRDEGHFWETQYF.

The genes are TRBV28 and TRBJ1-5, with D maybe TRBD1 (5 bases). Trimming cost V 11 bases and J 0 bases, with 8 bases left between them. Looked up from germline, CDR1 is MDHEN and CDR2 is SYDVKM. The CDR3 is made up of 12 amino acids. The CDR3 coding sequence is TGTGCCGCGGGGGGTAGCAATCAGCCCCAGCATTTT. Residues: CAAGGSNQPQHF.

This chain joins TRBV15 and TRBJ2-1, with 10 bases aligning to TRBD2. The germline V gene encodes CDR1 LNHNV and CDR2 YYDKDF (reference sequence). This CDR3 comprises 17 residues. Losses at the gene ends were 0 bases for V and 8 bases for J; bases not matched to a gene: 10. This CDR3 reads CATSRDRASGSPYEQFF. The CDR3 DNA sequence: TGTGCCACCAGCAGAGATCGAGCTAGCGGGAGCCCATATGAGCAGTTCTTC.

This clone was seen once. The V call is TRBV5-6, the J call TRBJ1-6; D is possibly TRBD1 (6 bases). From germline, CDR1 is SGHDT and CDR2 YYEEEE. V was cut by 3 bases and J by 7 bases, with 14 bases left in between. This CDR3 is 15 amino acids long. The CDR3 loop reads CASSYGGQINSPLHF. The CDR3 DNA reads as TGTGCCAGCAGCTATGGCGGACAGATCAATTCACCCCTCCACTTT.

This sequence joins TRBV4-2 and TRBJ1-3, with D perhaps TRBD1 (5 bases). The germline gives CDR1 LGHNA, CDR2 YNFKEQ. This CDR3 region has 16 residues. Trimming removed 0 bases at V and 4 bases at J, with 13 bases between. The CDR3 region has the DNA TGTGCCAGCAGCCAAGAAGACTCGGGGCGAGGAAACACCATATATTTT. Its translation is CASSQEDSGRGNTIYF.

The rearrangement joins TRBV30 to TRBJ2-1; D not resolved. Germline V gene sequence: CDR1 GTSNPN, CDR2 SVGIG (reference sequence). This CDR3 has 16 amino acids. Deletions cut 0 bases from V and 7 bases from J, with 19 bases between. CDR3 nucleotides: TGTGCCTGGAGTGTTACCGGTCTAGGTCTCTGGAATGAGCAGTTCTTC. It encodes CAWSVTGLGLWNEQFF.

The chain links TRBV4-1 to TRBJ2-1; no definite D call. CDR1 and CDR2 (germline): MGHRA, YSYEKL. Trimming shortened V by 4 bases and J by 9 bases, and 13 bases separated the two germline ends. The CDR3 loop spans 13 amino acids. CDR3 nucleotide sequence: TGCGCCAGCAGCCTACCAAATGCCCCTGAGCAGTTCTTC. This translates into CASSLPNAPEQFF.

The chain recombines TRBV5-1 with TRBJ2-1; perhaps TRBD1 as D (6 bases). CDR1 SGHRS and CDR2 YFSETQ come from the germline V gene. Trimming left V 0 bases short and J 1 base short, with 23 bases between. This CDR3 is 20 amino acids long. In DNA form, the CDR3 reads TGCGCCAGCAGCTTGGAGCCCATCAACGACAGGCGCTGGTCCTACAATGAGCAGTTCTTC. Protein: CASSLEPINDRRWSYNEQFF.

Comment on this clone: This sample includes further DNA sequences coding for the same CDR3. The chain joins TRBV27 to TRBJ1-5; D unresolved. Germline-derived CDR1 and CDR2 are MNHEY and SMNVEV (reference sequence). The length of the CDR3 is 13 residues. Between the trimmed V and J ends, which lost 3 bases and 4 bases, there was a span of 7 bases. The chain's CDR3 is CASSFGGNQPQHF. CDR3 coding DNA: TGTGCCAGCAGTTTCGGTGGAAATCAGCCCCAGCATTTT.

This rearrangement joins TRBV29-1 to TRBJ2-3, with 11 bases matching TRBD2. Germline CDR1 SQVTM, CDR2 ANQGSEA. V shed 1 base, J shed 4 bases, and the junction held 10 bases outside the gene matches. The CDR3 totals 17 residues. The CDR3 loop is CSVEVPLAGGGADTQYF. The CDR3 DNA follows: TGCAGCGTTGAAGTACCCCTAGCGGGAGGTGGCGCAGATACGCAGTATTTT.

This rearrangement joins TRBV7-2 to TRBJ2-2, with D perhaps TRBD1 or TRBD2 (5 bases each). The CDR3 consists of 18 residues. V shed 1 base and J shed 3 bases, with 18 bases lying between them. CDR1 and CDR2 from the germline V gene are SGHTA and FQGNSA. CDR3 region: CASSLGLVVGVDTGELFF. The CDR3 nucleotides are TGTGCCAGCAGCTTAGGATTGGTTGTGGGGGTGGACACCGGGGAGCTGTTTTTT.